This TCR beta chain appears in the sequencing data of a study of cytomegalovirus exposure and HLA in healthy donors. Researchers ran the PCR with 60 Vbeta and 13 Jbeta primers. This table comes from immunoSEQ multiplex PCR, and its TCRdb copy is limited to in-frame clones, with some not included. The table lists 65,000 to 75,000 clones, roughly 79% of them singletons, with under 6.5% in the top ten. The CDR3 covers 16 residues. Trimming removed 3 bases from V and 2 bases from J, with 16 bases in between. Looked up from germline, CDR1 is MNHNS and CDR2 is SASEGT. This chain uses TRBV6-1 with TRBJ1-2; TRBD1 might be the D (6 bases). The sequenced sample was PBMCs. This TCR derives from a man aged 50-59 years in good health and CMV-seronegative. The CDR3 spells CASSDTGTYGNYGYTF. For the CDR3, the DNA is TGTGCCAGCAGTGATACCGGGACATATGGGAACTATGGCTACACCTTC.